The 4 T cell receptor gamma chains below come from one sample, sequenced in a study of gamma-delta T cells after stem cell transplantation. TCRdb reprocessed the RT-PCR reads using CATT. The sample holds under 750 gamma-chain clones; about a third are singletons and the top ten take approximately 40%. Specimen: gamma-delta T cells. These receptors were taken from a human donor. It is not recorded whose cells these are; they may come from a transplant donor.

This clone has just one count. Germline and junction disagree at one end, which may indicate a read error. The genes are TRGV5 and TRGJ1 or TRGJ2. TCRdb lists no J gene, so it was determined here by aligning the DNA to germline. Germline CDR1 is VINAFY and CDR2 is YDVSNSKD. The CDR3 has 12 amino acids. This CDR3 reads CATWDIAYRKLF. The CDR3 DNA is TGTGCCACCTGGGACATAGCTTATAGGAAACTCTTT.

The sample holds a few counts of this clone. The V call is TRGV4, the J call TRGJ1 or TRGJ2. The J gene, left out of TCRdb, was set here by checking the DNA against germline. V lost 0 bases to trimming and J lost 7 bases; unmatched junction nucleotides: 3. This CDR3 contains 12 residues. CDR1 is EGSTGY and CDR2 is YDSYTSSV in the germline V gene. CDR3 amino acids: CATWDGPYKKLF. CDR3 nucleotides: TGTGCCACCTGGGATGGGCCCTATAAGAAACTCTTT.

The table lists this clone with a few counts. This chain joins TRGV4 and TRGJ1 or TRGJ2. Assignment of the J gene here rests on matching the DNA to germline, because TCRdb gives none. The CDR3 is 13 residues long. V was clipped by 2 bases and J by 2 bases; unmatched bases: 3. Germline assignment: CDR1 EGSTGY and CDR2 YDSYTSSV. This CDR3 is CATWDADYYKKLF. For the CDR3, the DNA is TGTGCCACCTGGGATGCGGATTATTATAAGAAACTCTTT.

By share, this clone counts as large. CDR3 DNA: TGTGCCTTGTGGGAGGTGTCAGAGTTGGGCAAAAAAATCAAGGTATTT. Amino acid sequence: CALWEVSELGKKIKVF. The chain couples TRGV9 to TRGJP. No J gene is reported in TCRdb; it was inferred here by comparing the DNA with germline. The CDR3 is 16 amino acids. J gave up 6 bases and V 0 bases, and 2 bases lay outside the gene matches. CDR1 GITISATS and CDR2 ISYDGTV come from the germline V gene (reference sequence).